This T cell receptor (beta chain) was recovered during a study of Graves' ophthalmopathy and Graves' hyperthyroidism. General study results and limits: Detection in blood was also observed for most expanded thyroid clonotypes above 0.001 frequency. The model reached roughly 71% sensitivity and around 74% specificity for predicting ophthalmopathy progression.

Amplification of TCR beta CDR3 regions used RNA transcripts. HTBI primers were employed in first-round RT-PCR, then a second-round multiplex PCR followed. One entry per CDR3 protein, called by TCRdb with MiXCR from the multiplex PCR reads. The data hold roughly 700,000 distinct CDR3 sequences, with approximately 40% observed a single time. This clonotype was detected ten times or more. Its target is not known. The CDR3 contains 13 residues. Germline V gene data show CDR1 as SNHLY and CDR2 as FYNNEI. Trimming cost V 7 bases and J 5 bases; bases outside gene matches: 5. This clonotype was obtained from an adult man with Graves' ophthalmopathy. Sequencing was performed on peripheral blood. The V and J genes are TRBV2 and TRBJ2-5, with TRBD2 matching over 9 bases. The DNA of the CDR3 is TGTGCCAGCAACCGCGGGGGGGCGGAGACCCAGTACTTC. Its protein is CASNRGGAETQYF.